Listed below are T cell receptor beta chains from one sample, sequenced in a study of blood T cell repertoires in COVID-19. Produced via immunoSEQ multiplex PCR; TCRdb's table is partial and in-frame only. Of roughly 86,000 clones detected, 90% to 95% appear once; the ten largest clones hold about 2%. Sample: peripheral blood. The receptor set was obtained from a woman aged 50 to 60 in a cohort sampled during active COVID-19. Both conserved end residues are part of each CDR3. Each record gives: D gene, J gene, V gene, clone size, CDR3 DNA, CDR3 protein. A D gene is named only where the DNA matches it firmly. Only part of the rows carry a size: once, few, many, or a class if the clone is expanded.

>NA|TRBJ2-3|TRBV10-2|NA
TGCGCCAGCAGTTTTGCGGGGGCCACAGATACGCAGTATTTT
CASSFAGATDTQYF
>TRBD1|TRBJ2-5|TRBV2|NA
TGTGCCAGCAGGAGGGACAGGGAACTTCAAGAGACCCAGTACTTC
CASRRDRELQETQYF
>TRBD1|TRBJ2-1|TRBV7-3|few
TGTGCCAGCAGCCCTCAGGGGGCCCTTTCCTACAATGAGCAGTTCTTC
CASSPQGALSYNEQFF
>TRBD1|TRBJ2-3|TRBV5-4|NA
TGTGCCAGCAGCCCCTGGACAGGGGAAGATACGCAGTATTTT
CASSPWTGEDTQYF
>NA|TRBJ2-5|TRBV3-1/TRBV3-2|NA
TGTGCCAGCACCCAAAGGGGGGGGCTCCAAGAGACCCAGTACTTC
CASTQRGGLQETQYF
>TRBD1|TRBJ2-7|TRBV3-1/TRBV3-2|NA
TGTGCCAGCAGCCCGGCGGACAGGAGTCGATACGAGCAGTACTTC
CASSPADRSRYEQYF
>TRBD1|TRBJ2-7|TRBV18|NA
TGTGCCAGCTCACTCCGGGGACAGACCTACGAGCAGTACTTC
CASSLRGQTYEQYF
>TRBD2|TRBJ2-3|TRBV24-1|once
TGTGCCACCAGTGATTCTGATAGCGGGGGAAGCACAGATACGCAGTATTTT
CATSDSDSGGSTDTQYF
>NA|TRBJ2-5|TRBV6-5|NA
TGTGCCAGCAGCCAAAGGGGAGGGGGAGAGACCCAGTACTTC
CASSQRGGGETQYF
>TRBD1|TRBJ2-5|TRBV5-1|NA
TGCGCCAGCAGCTTCGGCAGGGGGAACCCTTACCTCCAAGAGACCCAGTACTTC
CASSFGRGNPYLQETQYF
>TRBD2|TRBJ2-5|TRBV25-1|NA
TGTGCCAGCAGTGTTCCCGGGGGGGCCGGGGAGACCCAGTACTTC
CASSVPGGAGETQYF
>NA|TRBJ1-1|TRBV2|NA
TGTGCCAGCAGTGAAGGTGGCAGGGAAGCTTTCTTT
CASSEGGREAFF
>NA|TRBJ2-7|TRBV7-9|NA
TGTGCCAGCAGGGGAACCGGGGGAATTCCCTACGAGCAGTACTTC
CASRGTGGIPYEQYF
>NA|TRBJ1-2|TRBV28|NA
TGTGCCAGCAGCAGGGGCCGCGGCTACACCTTC
CASSRGRGYTF
>TRBD1|TRBJ2-5|TRBV5-1|NA
TGCGCCAGCAGCTGGGGGACAGGGGGATCAGAGACCCAGTACTTC
CASSWGTGGSETQYF
>NA|TRBJ2-1|TRBV2|NA
TGTGCCAGCAGTGAATCGGGAAGTCTTAGGGTCGATGAGCAGTTCTTC
CASSESGSLRVDEQFF
>TRBD2|TRBJ2-7|TRBV28|once
TGTGCCACCAGAGCGGGGCTGGTTTCCTACGGGCAGTACTTC
CATRAGLVSYGQYF
>TRBD1|TRBJ1-1|TRBV19|NA
TGTGCCAGTAGTGGGGGACAGACAAACCTTGAAGCTTTCTTT
CASSGGQTNLEAFF
>TRBD1|TRBJ1-3|TRBV18|few
TGTGCCAGCTCACCACCCCGCAGGGGGCAGGGAAACACCATATATTTT
CASSPPRRGQGNTIYF
>NA|TRBJ1-3|TRBV10-1|NA
TGCGCCAGCAGTGAGTCGAGGACACCCGGCTCTGGAAACACCATATATTTT
CASSESRTPGSGNTIYF
>NA|TRBJ1-5|TRBV16|NA
TGTGCCAGCAGCCAATCAGGGGCCGTTCAGTCCCAGCATTTT
CASSQSGAVQSQHF
>NA|TRBJ1-3|TRBV2|NA
TGTGCCAGCAGTCCCAGTTCAGACACCATATATTTT
CASSPSSDTIYF
>NA|TRBJ1-1|TRBV6-5|NA
TGTGCCAGCAGTTACTCTCGGCAGGGCAGGAACACTGAAGCTTTCTTT
CASSYSRQGRNTEAFF
>NA|TRBJ1-3|TRBV4-1|NA
TGCGCCAGCAGCCGACAGGTATCTGGAAACACCATATATTTT
CASSRQVSGNTIYF